A selection of T cell receptor beta chains follows, all from one sample in a study of technical replicates of blood from a few donors. The data were produced by immunoSEQ multiplex PCR, yet TCRdb's version contains in-frame clones alone and is incomplete. This table holds about 80,000 clones, about 90% found once. Source material: T cells isolated from PBMCs. The receptors come from a human donor in good health. The CDR3 runs from the conserved cysteine through the conserved F or W. The D gene is left open where the match is weak. Rows give clone size only sometimes, using once, few, many, or a class for an expanded clone.

clone size | J gene | V gene | D gene | CDR3 protein | CDR3 DNA
NA | TRBJ2-2 | TRBV11-3 | TRBD2 | CASSLVASGANTGELFF | TGTGCCAGCAGCTTAGTAGCTAGCGGGGCGAACACCGGGGAGCTGTTTTTT
NA | TRBJ1-1 | TRBV5-1 | NA | CASSFKDGMNTEAFF | TGCGCCAGCAGCTTCAAGGACGGGATGAACACTGAAGCTTTCTTT
NA | TRBJ1-1 | TRBV9 | NA | CASSVATVNTEAFF | TGTGCCAGCAGCGTAGCTACGGTAAACACTGAAGCTTTCTTT
NA | TRBJ1-5 | TRBV5-6 | NA | CASSSGQSGNQPQHF | TGTGCCAGCAGCTCAGGACAGAGCGGCAATCAGCCCCAGCATTTT
few | TRBJ2-5 | TRBV27 | TRBD1 | CASSPRYTGVRETQYF | TGTGCCAGCAGTCCCCGCTATACAGGGGTTCGAGAGACCCAGTACTTC
once | TRBJ2-3 | TRBV9 | TRBD2 | CASSVGLAEGPPDTQYF | TGTGCCAGCAGCGTAGGACTAGCGGAAGGGCCCCCAGATACGCAGTATTTT
NA | TRBJ2-7 | TRBV29-1 | NA | CSVRVSYEQYF | TGCAGCGTTCGGGTTTCCTACGAGCAGTACTTC
NA | TRBJ2-7 | TRBV6-6 | TRBD1 | CASSYRDRGHEQYF | TGTGCCAGCAGTTACAGAGACAGGGGCCACGAGCAGTACTTC
NA | TRBJ1-1 | TRBV25-1 | NA | CASSEFRGQNTEAFF | TGTGCCAGCAGTGAATTTAGGGGCCAGAACACTGAAGCTTTCTTT
NA | TRBJ1-3 | TRBV7-9 | TRBD1 | CASRTSGTAAGNTIYF | TGTGCCAGCAGAACTTCCGGGACAGCGGCTGGAAACACCATATATTTT
once | TRBJ2-1 | TRBV28 | NA | CASSKETGYEQFF | TGTGCCAGCAGTAAAGAAACAGGGTATGAGCAGTTCTTC
NA | TRBJ2-7 | TRBV2 | NA | CASSGLVSEQYF | TGTGCCAGCAGTGGGCTCGTCAGTGAGCAGTACTTC
NA | TRBJ1-5 | TRBV30 | NA | CAWSKDRNDQPQHF | TGTGCCTGGAGTAAAGACAGGAACGATCAGCCCCAGCATTTT